This T cell receptor (beta chain) was identified in a study of blood T cell repertoires in COVID-19. The overall study: Sites across the United States, Italy and Spain contributed samples from acute and convalescent COVID-19. T cells, B-cell-depleted T cells, or PBMCs supplied cDNA or gDNA.

V lost 3 bases to trimming and J lost 0 bases; unmatched junction nucleotides: 10. CDR1 LGHNA and CDR2 YNFKEQ come from the germline V gene. The CDR3 sequence is 20 residues long. Authors' data handling: How many nucleated cells were present was estimated from reference gene primer amplification. Method: immunoSEQ multiplex PCR; TCRdb's copy keeps in-frame clones and lacks some. V, J and clone size were drawn from that table, and D and trimming were deduced from the DNA. This table holds 30,000 to 40,000 clones, around nine tenths found once. The TCR originated in a woman aged 70-85 years with active COVID-19. The chain has TRBV4-2 and TRBJ2-2; 13 bases fit TRBD2. Sequenced material: peripheral blood. The CDR3 is CASSQEIRLAGGTNTGELFF. For the CDR3, the DNA is TGTGCCAGCAGCCAGGAAATCCGACTAGCGGGGGGTACGAACACCGGGGAGCTGTTTTTT.